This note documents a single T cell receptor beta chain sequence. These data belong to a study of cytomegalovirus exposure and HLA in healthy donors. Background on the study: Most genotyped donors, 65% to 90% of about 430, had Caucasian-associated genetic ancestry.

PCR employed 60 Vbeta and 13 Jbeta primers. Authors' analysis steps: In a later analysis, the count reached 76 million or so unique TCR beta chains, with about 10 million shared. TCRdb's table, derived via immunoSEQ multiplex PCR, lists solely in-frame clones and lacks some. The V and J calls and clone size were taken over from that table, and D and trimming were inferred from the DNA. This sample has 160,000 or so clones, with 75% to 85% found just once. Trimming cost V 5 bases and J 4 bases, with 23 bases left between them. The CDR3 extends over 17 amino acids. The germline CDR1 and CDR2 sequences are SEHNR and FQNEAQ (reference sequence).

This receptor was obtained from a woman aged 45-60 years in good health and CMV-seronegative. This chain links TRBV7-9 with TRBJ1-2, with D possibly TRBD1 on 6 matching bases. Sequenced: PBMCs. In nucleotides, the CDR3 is TGTGCCAGCAGCCCCCTCGAGGGGGGGGCGTCAGTCTATGGCTACACCTTC. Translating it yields CASSPLEGGASVYGYTF. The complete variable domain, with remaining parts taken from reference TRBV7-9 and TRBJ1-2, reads DTGVSQNPRHKITKRGQNVTFRCDPISEHNRLYWYRQTLGQGPEFLTYFQNEAQLEKSRLLSDRFSAERPKGSFSTLEIQRTEQGDSAMYLCASSPLEGGASVYGYTFGSGTRLTVV.